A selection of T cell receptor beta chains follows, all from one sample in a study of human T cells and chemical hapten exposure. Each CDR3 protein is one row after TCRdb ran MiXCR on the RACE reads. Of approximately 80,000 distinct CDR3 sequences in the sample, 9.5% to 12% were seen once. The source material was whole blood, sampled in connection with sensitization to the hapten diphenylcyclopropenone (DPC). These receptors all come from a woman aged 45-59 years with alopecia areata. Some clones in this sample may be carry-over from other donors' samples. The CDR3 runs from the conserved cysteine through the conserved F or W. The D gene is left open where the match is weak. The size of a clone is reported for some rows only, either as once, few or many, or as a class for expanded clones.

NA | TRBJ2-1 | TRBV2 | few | CASLLGGAVSYNEQFF | TGTGCCAGCCTTTTAGGGGGGGCCGTCTCCTACAATGAGCAGTTCTTC
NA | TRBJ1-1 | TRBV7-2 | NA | CASSLAGFNTEAFF | TGTGCCAGCAGCTTAGCAGGGTTCAACACTGAAGCTTTCTTT
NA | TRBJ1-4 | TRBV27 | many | CASSGSALAFNEKLFF | TGTGCCAGCAGTGGGAGTGCCTTGGCTTTTAATGAAAAACTGTTTTTT
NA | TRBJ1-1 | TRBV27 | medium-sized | CASRRMGTEAFF | TGTGCCAGTCGCAGGATGGGCACTGAAGCTTTCTTT
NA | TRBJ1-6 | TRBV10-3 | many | CAISEGGNSPLHF | TGTGCCATCAGTGAGGGGGGGAATTCACCCCTCCACTTT
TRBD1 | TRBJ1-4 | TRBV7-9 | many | CASSFPALGQGEKLFF | TGTGCCAGCAGCTTTCCCGCCCTGGGACAGGGTGAAAAACTGTTTTTT
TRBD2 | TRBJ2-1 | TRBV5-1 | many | CASSLTSGVNEQFF | TGCGCCAGCAGCTTGACTAGCGGGGTCAATGAGCAGTTCTTC
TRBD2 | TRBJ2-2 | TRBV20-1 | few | CSAALGGAVGTGELFF | TGCAGTGCTGCCCTCGGGGGGGCAGTTGGGACCGGGGAGCTGTTTTTT
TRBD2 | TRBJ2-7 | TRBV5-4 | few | CASSLLAGVYNEQYF | TGTGCCAGCAGCTTGCTAGCGGGAGTATACAACGAGCAGTACTTC
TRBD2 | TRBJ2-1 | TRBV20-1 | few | CSARGGRAYNEQFF | TGCAGTGCTAGGGGCGGGAGGGCCTACAATGAGCAGTTCTTC
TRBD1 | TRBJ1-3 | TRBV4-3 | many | CASSQDLNPDRAGNTIYF | TGCGCCAGCAGCCAAGATCTGAATCCGGACAGGGCTGGAAACACCATATATTTT
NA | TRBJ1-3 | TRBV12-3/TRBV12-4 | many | CASSRTSGSGNTIYF | TGTGCCAGCAGCCGAACGTCGGGCTCTGGAAACACCATATATTTT
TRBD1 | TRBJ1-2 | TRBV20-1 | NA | CSARPRDRAFYGYTF | TGCAGTGCTAGGCCCCGGGACAGGGCCTTCTATGGCTACACCTTC
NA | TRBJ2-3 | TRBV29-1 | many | CSVDLASSTDTQYF | TGCAGCGTTGATTTGGCGTCTAGCACAGATACGCAGTATTTT
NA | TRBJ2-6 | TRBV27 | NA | CASRLVSGANVLTF | TGTGCCAGCAGACTAGTCTCTGGGGCCAACGTCCTGACTTTC
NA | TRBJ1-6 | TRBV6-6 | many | CASSYKTGNSPLHF | TGTGCCAGCAGTTACAAGACGGGAAATTCACCCCTCCACTTT
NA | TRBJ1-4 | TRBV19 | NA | CASSWPGVEKLFF | TGTGCCAGTAGTTGGCCAGGGGTCGAAAAACTGTTTTTT
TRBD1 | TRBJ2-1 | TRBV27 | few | CASSFLTPGTGAYNEQFF | TGTGCCAGCAGTTTCCTTACCCCCGGGACAGGGGCCTACAATGAGCAGTTCTTC